These T cell receptor beta chains were read from a single sample in a study of T cell responses to AZD1222 COVID-19 vaccine. Clones were sequenced by immunoSEQ multiplex PCR, and TCRdb holds only the in-frame ones, with some missing. The repertoire holds 100,000 to 150,000 clones, with roughly 90% as singletons. The sample in question was peripheral blood, obtained on day 0 of AZD1222 vaccination. The receptors were gathered from an adult in good health. Each CDR3 is given with its conserved first and last residue. A D gene is named only where the DNA matches it firmly. Not every row has a clone size; where given, it reads once, few, many or a size class.

J gene: TRBJ1-3
V gene: TRBV6-4
D gene: .
clone size: .
CDR3 protein: CASRDSSGNTIYF
CDR3 DNA: TGTGCCAGCAGAGACAGCTCTGGAAACACCATATATTTT

J gene: TRBJ1-1
V gene: TRBV9
D gene: TRBD1
clone size: .
CDR3 protein: CASSAGWPGQGGRAEAFF
CDR3 DNA: TGTGCCAGCAGCGCGGGATGGCCGGGACAGGGGGGAAGGGCTGAAGCTTTCTTT

J gene: TRBJ2-7
V gene: TRBV19
D gene: .
clone size: .
CDR3 protein: CASSIGGAYEQYF
CDR3 DNA: TGTGCCAGTAGTATAGGAGGGGCCTACGAGCAGTACTTC

J gene: TRBJ2-1
V gene: TRBV10-3
D gene: TRBD2
clone size: once
CDR3 protein: CAIRRVAGDNEQFF
CDR3 DNA: TGTGCCATCAGGCGGGTTGCGGGGGACAATGAGCAGTTCTTC

J gene: TRBJ1-3
V gene: TRBV5-1
D gene: .
clone size: few
CDR3 protein: CASSFDRNAGNTIYF
CDR3 DNA: TGCGCCAGCAGCTTCGACAGGAACGCTGGAAACACCATATATTTT

J gene: TRBJ1-3
V gene: TRBV7-2
D gene: .
clone size: .
CDR3 protein: CASSLARGSSGNTIYF
CDR3 DNA: TGTGCCAGCAGCTTAGCGCGTGGATCCTCTGGAAACACCATATATTTT

J gene: TRBJ2-1
V gene: TRBV7-9
D gene: .
clone size: .
CDR3 protein: CASRGGATYNEQFF
CDR3 DNA: TGTGCCAGCAGAGGAGGCGCCACCTACAATGAGCAGTTCTTC

J gene: TRBJ2-3
V gene: TRBV20-1
D gene: TRBD2
clone size: .
CDR3 protein: CSASRGTSVSWADTQYF
CDR3 DNA: TGCAGTGCTAGTCGCGGGACTAGCGTAAGTTGGGCAGATACGCAGTATTTT

J gene: TRBJ2-4
V gene: TRBV5-1
D gene: .
clone size: .
CDR3 protein: CASSLEVAPGGKNIQYF
CDR3 DNA: TGCGCCAGCAGCTTGGAAGTGGCCCCCGGAGGGAAAAACATTCAGTACTTC

J gene: TRBJ2-7
V gene: TRBV5-1
D gene: TRBD2
clone size: .
CDR3 protein: CASSQLAGGSYEQYF
CDR3 DNA: TGCGCCAGCAGCCAGCTAGCGGGAGGATCCTACGAGCAGTACTTC

J gene: TRBJ2-7
V gene: TRBV2
D gene: .
clone size: .
CDR3 protein: CASSEQGFSYEQYF
CDR3 DNA: TGTGCCAGCAGTGAGCAGGGCTTCTCCTACGAGCAGTACTTC

J gene: TRBJ2-5
V gene: TRBV7-7
D gene: .
clone size: .
CDR3 protein: CASSLATERRETQYF
CDR3 DNA: TGTGCTAGCAGCTTAGCAACCGAGCGGCGGGAGACCCAGTACTTC

J gene: TRBJ1-2
V gene: TRBV4-1
D gene: .
clone size: .
CDR3 protein: CASSRAGTTNYGYTF
CDR3 DNA: TGCGCCAGCAGCCGGGCCGGGACAACTAACTATGGCTACACCTTC

J gene: TRBJ1-6
V gene: TRBV27
D gene: TRBD1
clone size: once
CDR3 protein: CASSLSPTGENSPLHF
CDR3 DNA: TGTGCCAGCAGTTTATCCCCCACAGGGGAGAATTCACCCCTCCACTTT

J gene: TRBJ1-1
V gene: TRBV18
D gene: .
clone size: .
CDR3 protein: CASYAGGGTEAFF
CDR3 DNA: TGTGCCAGCTACGCCGGTGGCGGCACTGAAGCTTTCTTT

J gene: TRBJ2-7
V gene: TRBV2
D gene: .
clone size: .
CDR3 protein: CASKGQGDSYEQYF
CDR3 DNA: TGTGCCAGCAAGGGGCAGGGAGACTCCTACGAGCAGTACTTC

J gene: TRBJ1-1
V gene: TRBV6-2/TRBV6-3
D gene: .
clone size: few
CDR3 protein: CASSQFRGGTEAFF
CDR3 DNA: TGTGCCAGCAGTCAATTCAGGGGAGGTACTGAAGCTTTCTTT

J gene: TRBJ2-3
V gene: TRBV3-1/TRBV3-2
D gene: TRBD2
clone size: .
CDR3 protein: CASSLPGLASDTQYF
CDR3 DNA: TGTGCCAGCAGCCTGCCGGGACTAGCCTCTGATACGCAGTATTTT

J gene: TRBJ2-5
V gene: TRBV15
D gene: .
clone size: .
CDR3 protein: CATNRGKGETQYF
CDR3 DNA: TGTGCCACTAATAGGGGGAAGGGAGAGACCCAGTACTTC

J gene: TRBJ2-1
V gene: TRBV5-4
D gene: .
clone size: .
CDR3 protein: CASSLGKGGPYNEQFF
CDR3 DNA: TGTGCCAGCAGCTTAGGGAAGGGGGGTCCCTACAATGAGCAGTTCTTC

J gene: TRBJ1-5
V gene: TRBV10-3
D gene: TRBD1
clone size: .
CDR3 protein: CAISGPGQGNQPQHF
CDR3 DNA: TGTGCCATCAGTGGTCCGGGACAGGGAAATCAGCCCCAGCATTTT

J gene: TRBJ2-2
V gene: TRBV7-9
D gene: TRBD2
clone size: .
CDR3 protein: CASSPRVTGGYTGELFF
CDR3 DNA: TGTGCCAGCAGCCCCCGGGTGACGGGGGGATACACCGGGGAGCTGTTTTTT

J gene: TRBJ2-2
V gene: TRBV19
D gene: .
clone size: once
CDR3 protein: CASSPSLNTGELFF
CDR3 DNA: TGTGCCAGTAGCCCGAGTCTGAACACCGGGGAGCTGTTTTTT

J gene: TRBJ2-7
V gene: TRBV5-1
D gene: TRBD1
clone size: .
CDR3 protein: CASNDKQGPLYEQYF
CDR3 DNA: TGCGCCAGCAACGACAAACAGGGGCCACTTTACGAGCAGTACTTC

J gene: TRBJ2-6
V gene: TRBV3-1/TRBV3-2
D gene: .
clone size: .
CDR3 protein: CATQGSGANVLTF
CDR3 DNA: TGTGCCACGCAGGGATCAGGGGCCAACGTCCTGACTTTC

J gene: TRBJ1-3
V gene: TRBV11-2
D gene: .
clone size: .
CDR3 protein: CASSLMVPRSGNTIYF
CDR3 DNA: TGTGCCAGCAGCTTAATGGTTCCTCGCTCTGGAAACACCATATATTTT

J gene: TRBJ1-5
V gene: TRBV28
D gene: .
clone size: .
CDR3 protein: CASSLSLGPQHF
CDR3 DNA: TGTGCCAGCAGTTTATCCCTGGGGCCCCAGCATTTT

J gene: TRBJ2-3
V gene: TRBV24-1
D gene: .
clone size: .
CDR3 protein: CATSPPVNTDTQYF
CDR3 DNA: TGTGCCACCAGTCCCCCGGTGAACACAGATACGCAGTATTTT

J gene: TRBJ1-1
V gene: TRBV28
D gene: .
clone size: .
CDR3 protein: CAVGLENTEAFF
CDR3 DNA: TGTGCCGTCGGACTCGAGAACACTGAAGCTTTCTTT

J gene: TRBJ1-1
V gene: TRBV12-3/TRBV12-4
D gene: .
clone size: .
CDR3 protein: CASRNKQRTEAFF
CDR3 DNA: TGTGCCAGCAGGAATAAACAACGGACTGAAGCTTTCTTT

J gene: TRBJ2-3
V gene: TRBV12-5
D gene: .
clone size: .
CDR3 protein: CASGLGRDTDTQYF
CDR3 DNA: TGTGCTAGTGGTTTGGGTAGGGACACAGATACGCAGTATTTT

J gene: TRBJ2-7
V gene: TRBV9
D gene: .
clone size: few
CDR3 protein: CASSEGGSTQYF
CDR3 DNA: TGTGCCAGCAGCGAGGGGGGGAGTACCCAGTACTTC

J gene: TRBJ1-5
V gene: TRBV2
D gene: .
clone size: .
CDR3 protein: CASNGEGSQPQHF
CDR3 DNA: TGTGCCAGCAACGGCGAGGGTTCGCAGCCCCAGCATTTT

J gene: TRBJ1-1
V gene: TRBV11-2
D gene: .
clone size: once
CDR3 protein: CASSLEADGPTNTEAFF
CDR3 DNA: TGTGCCAGCAGCTTAGAGGCGGACGGTCCGACGAACACTGAAGCTTTCTTT

J gene: TRBJ2-2
V gene: TRBV3-1/TRBV3-2
D gene: .
clone size: .
CDR3 protein: CASSQDLGGTGELFF
CDR3 DNA: TGTGCCAGCAGCCAAGATCTTGGGGGGACCGGGGAGCTGTTTTTT

J gene: TRBJ1-1
V gene: TRBV19
D gene: .
clone size: .
CDR3 protein: CASRPIKEGPRNTEAFF
CDR3 DNA: TGTGCCAGTAGGCCCATTAAGGAGGGTCCCCGTAACACTGAAGCTTTCTTT

J gene: TRBJ1-4
V gene: TRBV5-4
D gene: .
clone size: once
CDR3 protein: CASSLSRDGTEKLFF
CDR3 DNA: TGTGCCAGCAGCTTGTCCCGCGACGGGACTGAAAAACTGTTTTTT

J gene: TRBJ1-5
V gene: TRBV3-1/TRBV3-2
D gene: .
clone size: .
CDR3 protein: CASSHRGQPQHF
CDR3 DNA: TGTGCCAGCAGCCACAGGGGTCAGCCCCAGCATTTT

J gene: TRBJ1-2
V gene: TRBV29-1
D gene: .
clone size: .
CDR3 protein: CSVQSGARGYTF
CDR3 DNA: TGCAGCGTTCAGTCAGGGGCTCGGGGCTACACCTTC

J gene: TRBJ1-5
V gene: TRBV7-2
D gene: .
clone size: .
CDR3 protein: CASSLQSRSNQPQHF
CDR3 DNA: TGTGCCAGCAGCCTCCAATCGAGAAGCAATCAGCCCCAGCATTTT

J gene: TRBJ1-2
V gene: TRBV29-1
D gene: .
clone size: .
CDR3 protein: CSVVGVGYTF
CDR3 DNA: TGCAGCGTTGTAGGGGTAGGCTACACCTTC

J gene: TRBJ1-1
V gene: TRBV5-1
D gene: TRBD1
clone size: .
CDR3 protein: CASSGDRGQGTEAFF
CDR3 DNA: TGCGCCAGCAGCGGGGACAGGGGTCAAGGCACTGAAGCTTTCTTT

J gene: TRBJ2-7
V gene: TRBV30
D gene: .
clone size: .
CDR3 protein: CAASGFYEQYF
CDR3 DNA: TGTGCAGCGAGTGGGTTCTACGAGCAGTACTTC

J gene: TRBJ2-1
V gene: TRBV30
D gene: TRBD2
clone size: .
CDR3 protein: CAWSKRGSYNEQFF
CDR3 DNA: TGTGCCTGGAGTAAACGCGGGAGCTACAATGAGCAGTTCTTC

J gene: TRBJ1-5
V gene: TRBV3-1/TRBV3-2
D gene: TRBD1
clone size: .
CDR3 protein: CASSRQGAVQPQHF
CDR3 DNA: TGTGCCAGCAGCCGGCAGGGGGCTGTTCAGCCCCAGCATTTT

J gene: TRBJ2-1
V gene: TRBV7-8
D gene: .
clone size: .
CDR3 protein: CASSPKIGEQFF
CDR3 DNA: TGTGCCAGCAGCCCGAAAATAGGTGAGCAGTTCTTC

J gene: TRBJ2-7
V gene: TRBV5-4
D gene: .
clone size: .
CDR3 protein: CASSQMNYEQYF
CDR3 DNA: TGTGCCAGCAGCCAGATGAACTACGAGCAGTACTTC

J gene: TRBJ1-1
V gene: TRBV15
D gene: .
clone size: .
CDR3 protein: CATSRDRRFFGTEAFF
CDR3 DNA: TGTGCCACCAGCAGAGATAGGAGATTCTTCGGCACTGAAGCTTTCTTT

J gene: TRBJ1-6
V gene: TRBV4-3
D gene: TRBD1
clone size: .
CDR3 protein: CASSQGTDREAPPLHF
CDR3 DNA: TGCGCCAGCAGCCAGGGGACTGACAGGGAAGCACCACCCCTCCACTTT

J gene: TRBJ1-2
V gene: TRBV7-6
D gene: TRBD1
clone size: .
CDR3 protein: CASSQPAGQGAQGYTF
CDR3 DNA: TGTGCCAGCAGCCAACCTGCAGGACAGGGGGCGCAAGGCTACACCTTC

J gene: TRBJ1-5
V gene: TRBV28
D gene: .
clone size: .
CDR3 protein: CAHGRPGRSQPQHF
CDR3 DNA: TGTGCTCACGGCCGGCCCGGACGGAGTCAGCCCCAGCATTTT

J gene: TRBJ1-2
V gene: TRBV6-4
D gene: .
clone size: .
CDR3 protein: CAGPTGANYGYTF
CDR3 DNA: TGTGCCGGCCCCACGGGGGCTAACTATGGCTACACCTTC